This entry is about one T cell receptor beta chain. The clone's antigen remains unknown. Within one base of it there is no much larger clone, and no base qualities were kept. This specimen belongs to a study of CD8 T cells in ankylosing spondylitis (dated by TCRdb to 2017 to 2019). In the study overall: The study profiled T cell receptor beta repertoires in healthy donors and ankylosing spondylitis patients to find disease-linked TCR variants. Peripheral blood was sampled, and synovial fluid was additionally collected from ankylosing spondylitis patients. The full study cohort was made up of about 24 ankylosing spondylitis patients and roughly 100 healthy donors.

Findings and caveats that apply to the study as a whole: Some motif variants had previously been reported in the synovial fluid and blood of reactive arthritis patients, which suggests shared mechanisms of disease initiation. The disease-linked clones had a CD8+ phenotype and were found at relatively low frequencies in peripheral blood. A TCR beta motif of 7 or 8 highly homologous amino acid variants appeared characteristic of blood from ankylosing spondylitis patients. Significant enrichment of the disease-linked clones was reported in matched synovial fluid samples from ankylosing spondylitis patients.

Synovial fluid samples were paired with blood samples taken from the same ankylosing spondylitis patients. This sample was sequenced with an Illumina HiSeq 2500. TCR beta libraries were prepared by quantitative 5'-RACE with molecular barcodes. The paper's processing steps were these. A new computational method based on a probabilistic model of VDJ rearrangement was used to identify disease-linked TCR variants. TCRdb took the public reads, trimmed them with fastp at Q25, ran MiXCR for clone calling and kept in-frame beta chains. Entries that share a CDR3 protein sequence are merged under the most common genes and DNA. TCRdb's processing, not the authors', yielded these V and J calls. The sample table records about 110,000 distinct CDR3 sequences; about 24% of these occur just once. The ten top clones hold approximately 13% of the sample. Inclusive of the bounding cysteine and phenylalanine, the CDR3 is 16 residues long. Only the CDR3 region is kept as DNA, spanning 48 bases read in frame from base 1. For CDR1 and CDR2, the germline V gene lists MNHEY and SVGEGT. V lost 0 bases and J lost 7 bases, and the count of bases not matched to a germline gene is 8.

Sequenced material: synovial fluid, either unsorted or a sorted T cell fraction (not recorded which). The TCR comes from a male donor with ankylosing spondylitis. This chain joins TRBV6-2 or TRBV6-3 to TRBJ2-2, with 7 bases matching TRBD1. The nucleotides are TGTGCCAGCAGTTACTCAGAAACGACAGGGAACGGGGAGCTGTTTTTT. Its protein is CASSYSETTGNGELFF.